One sample yielded the 10 T cell receptor beta chains listed below, sequenced in a study of neurological immune-mediated disorders. TCRdb processed the 5' RACE reads anew with MiXCR; each CDR3 protein has one entry. The top ten hold about 3.1% of the sample, which has approximately 60,000 distinct CDR3 sequences, 4% to 5.5% seen once. Sequencing was performed on PBMCs. Receptors originate from a man in his forties or fifties with multiple sclerosis.

The rearrangement links TRBV3-1 to TRBJ1-2, with D perhaps TRBD1 (5 bases). V shed 2 bases and J shed 3 bases, with 13 bases lying between them. From germline, CDR1 is LGHDT and CDR2 YNNKEL (reference sequence). The CDR3 totals 15 residues. CDR3 protein: CASSQRSREDYGYTF. As DNA, the CDR3 is TGTGCCAGCAGCCAAAGGAGCAGGGAGGACTATGGCTACACCTTC.

In this sample, this clonotype turned up many times. The chain couples TRBV7-3 to TRBJ2-1; TRBD2 aligns across 10 bases. This CDR3 contains 16 residues. The V segment lost 6 bases and the J segment 5 bases; nucleotides outside the gene matches: 10. Germline V gene sequence: CDR1 SGHTA, CDR2 FQGTGA. The CDR3 DNA follows: TGTGCCAGCAGACCAACCGGGCTAGCGGGGGACAATGAGCAGTTCTTC. Its protein is CASRPTGLAGDNEQFF. Combining the CDR3 with reference TRBV7-3 and TRBJ2-1 gives the whole variable domain GAGVSQTPSNKVTEKGKYVELRCDPISGHTALYWYRQSLGQGPEFLIYFQGTGAADDSGLPNDRFFAVRPEGSVSTLKIQRTERGDSAVYLCASRPTGLAGDNEQFFGPGTRLTVL.

This clonotype was seen repeatedly, ten times or more. This chain links TRBV7-9 with TRBJ1-2, with 7 bases identical to TRBD1. This CDR3 region has 13 residues. The V gene's germline CDR1 is SEHNR and CDR2 FQNEAQ (reference sequence). J lost 5 bases, V lost 7 bases, and 7 bases had no gene match. The DNA of the CDR3 is TGTGCCAGCAACGTCAACAGGGGTTATGGCTACACCTTC. Translated: CASNVNRGYGYTF.

This clonotype came up many times. This chain links TRBV7-9 with TRBJ1-1, with 8 nucleotides matching TRBD1. The V segment lost 8 bases and the J segment 1 base; nucleotides outside the gene matches: 9. The CDR3 extends over 15 amino acids. Germline CDR1 and CDR2: SEHNR and FQNEAQ (reference sequence). The CDR3 region has the DNA TGTGCCAGCCGACGGCAGGGGGCCGGGAACACTGAAGCTTTCTTT. Residues: CASRRQGAGNTEAFF.

In the case of this clonotype: A read error may be the cause here, since a much bigger clone is one base away. This rearrangement joins TRBV5-1 to TRBJ2-1, with 15 positions matching TRBD2. V dropped 5 bases and J dropped 7; count of bases not matched to a gene: 10. Per germline, CDR1 SGHRS and CDR2 YFSETQ. This CDR3 comprises 17 residues. CDR3 nucleotide sequence: TGCGCCAGCAGTTTCGGACTAGCGGGAGGGACGGGGAATGAGCAGTTCTTC. Protein sequence: CASSFGLAGGTGNEQFF.

This clonotype appeared many times. This chain links TRBV29-1 with TRBJ2-1; D not resolved. This CDR3 region has 12 residues. Trimming took off 1 base at V and 8 bases at J, with 9 bases between the two ends. Germline lookup yields CDR1 SQVTM and CDR2 ANQGSEA. The CDR3 loop reads CSVEVGLDEQFF. For the CDR3, the DNA is TGCAGCGTTGAAGTCGGATTGGATGAGCAGTTCTTC.

This clonotype was seen a handful of times. The chain employs TRBV20-1 and TRBJ2-3; TRBD2 matches 9 bases. Germline CDR1 is DFQATT and CDR2 is SNEGSKA (reference sequence). The CDR3 consists of 14 residues. V was clipped by 5 bases and J by 3 bases; unmatched bases: 6. CDR3 coding DNA: TGCAGTGCTTCACCGGGACTAGCAACAGATACGCAGTATTTT. It encodes CSASPGLATDTQYF.

At least ten counts were recorded for this clonotype. The chain joins TRBV28 to TRBJ1-1; D is unresolved. The CDR3 runs to 11 residues. V was trimmed by 11 bases and J by 6 bases, leaving 13 bases between them. CDR1 and CDR2 (germline): MDHEN, SYDVKM. This chain's CDR3 is CAGQSESEAFF. CDR3 in DNA: TGTGCCGGCCAGTCGGAGTCTGAAGCTTTCTTT.

This clonotype occurred a few times. The V call is TRBV7-9, the J call TRBJ2-1, with TRBD2 as a possible D gene (6 bases). CDR3 length: 13 residues. Germline CDR1 SEHNR, CDR2 FQNEAQ (reference sequence). V gave up 6 bases and J gave up 9 bases, with 15 bases separating them. CDR3 amino acids: CASSPPLASEQFF. CDR3 DNA sequence: TGTGCCAGCAGTCCGCCCCTAGCGAGTGAGCAGTTCTTC.

Ten or more counts support this clonotype. The V gene is TRBV3-1, the J gene TRBJ2-3, with 16 bases that match TRBD2. Germline V gives CDR1 LGHDT, CDR2 YNNKEL (reference sequence). V was pared by 0 bases and J by 1 base, with 1 base of the junction left unmatched. CDR3 size: 18 residues. The chain's CDR3 is CASSQEGLAGGGTDTQYF. The CDR3 region has the DNA TGTGCCAGCAGCCAAGAGGGACTAGCGGGGGGGGGCACAGATACGCAGTATTTT.